What follows is one T cell receptor beta chain and its context. By its share of the sample, this clone is hyperexpanded (1% or more). It lacks a known antigen. No quality values exist for individual bases; no much larger clone is one base distant. This specimen comes from a study of CD49a tissue-resident CD8 T cells in human skin (dated by TCRdb to between 2016 and 2019). For the wider study: Subsets of tissue-resident memory CD8+ T cells in human skin, defined by their expression of CD49a, CD69 and CD103, were what the study examined.

Preparation of the library involved the immunoSEQ multiplex PCR assay. Processing in the source paper ran as follows. Frequencies of TCR V beta family usage were compared among the sorted CD8+ T cell populations from blood, dermis and epidermis. In its TCRdb copy, this immuneACCESS table keeps in-frame sequences only and misses some clones. Where compared with another copy, unresolved V genes explain less than half of these, and the others have no known cause. D and trimming come from the DNA, and the V and J calls and clone size come from that table. The sample includes more than 450 clones, with about 71% observed a single time. The ten largest clones capture around a fifth of the sample. The CDR3 numbers 16 residues from cysteine through phenylalanine. Only the CDR3 region is kept as DNA, spanning 48 bases read in frame from base 1. For this chain, trimming is 3 bases at the V end and 7 bases at the J end, and the number of junction bases without a gene match is 9. CDR1 LNHNV and CDR2 YYDKDF are derived from the germline V gene (reference sequence).

For about 5 healthy donors, sorted CD8+ T cells taken from blood, dermis and epidermis had their TCR beta CDR3 regions analysed. All TCR-sequenced donors were healthy individuals, and each provided both blood and skin samples. CD8+ T cell populations were isolated by sorting before TCR beta sequencing. Before T cells were analysed, skin was separated into dermal and epidermal compartments. Here the chain combines TRBV15 and TRBJ1-4; 9 nucleotides in the junction match TRBD1. The specimen was CD103- CD8+ T cells sorted from skin dermis. The clonotype comes from a human donor in good health. In nucleotides, the sequence is TGTGCCACCAGCAGCCCGAACAGGGGGCATGGTGAAAAACTGTTTTTT. Translated, it gives CATSSPNRGHGEKLFF.